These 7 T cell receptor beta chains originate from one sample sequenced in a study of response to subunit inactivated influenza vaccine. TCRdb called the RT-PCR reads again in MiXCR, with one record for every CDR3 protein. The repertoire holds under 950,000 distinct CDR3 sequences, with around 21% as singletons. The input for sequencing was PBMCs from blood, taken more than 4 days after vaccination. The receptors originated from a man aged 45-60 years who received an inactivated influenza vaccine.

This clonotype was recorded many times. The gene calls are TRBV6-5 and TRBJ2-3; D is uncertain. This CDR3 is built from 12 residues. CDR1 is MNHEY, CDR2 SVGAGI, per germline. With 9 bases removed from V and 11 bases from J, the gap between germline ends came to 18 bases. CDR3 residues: CASSDGGSKQYF. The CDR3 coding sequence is TGTGCCAGTTCCGATGGTGGATCTAAGCAGTATTTT.

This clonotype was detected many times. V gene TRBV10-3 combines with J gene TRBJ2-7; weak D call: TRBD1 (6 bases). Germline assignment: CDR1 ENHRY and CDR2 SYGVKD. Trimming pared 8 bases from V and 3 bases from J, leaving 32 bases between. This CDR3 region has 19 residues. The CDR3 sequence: CAIGIRFDRRSHILYEQYF. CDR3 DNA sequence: TGTGCCATCGGGATACGTTTCGACAGGCGATCGCATATCCTCTACGAGCAGTACTTC.

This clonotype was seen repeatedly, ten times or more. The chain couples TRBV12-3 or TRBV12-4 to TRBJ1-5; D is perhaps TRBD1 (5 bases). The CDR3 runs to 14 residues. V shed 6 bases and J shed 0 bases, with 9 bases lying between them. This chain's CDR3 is CASSLRASNQPQHF. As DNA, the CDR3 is TGTGCCAGCAGCCTCAGGGCTAGCAATCAGCCCCAGCATTTT.

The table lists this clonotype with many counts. As DNA, the CDR3 is TGCAGTGCTAGAAAGGACCCTGCGAACACCGGGGAGCTGTTTTTT. Protein product: CSARKDPANTGELFF. The V call is TRBV20-1, the J call TRBJ2-2, with no clear D. The V end was cut by 2 bases, the J end by 0 bases, with 10 bases between. In germline, CDR1 is DFQATT, CDR2 SNEGSKA (reference sequence). This CDR3 contains 15 residues.

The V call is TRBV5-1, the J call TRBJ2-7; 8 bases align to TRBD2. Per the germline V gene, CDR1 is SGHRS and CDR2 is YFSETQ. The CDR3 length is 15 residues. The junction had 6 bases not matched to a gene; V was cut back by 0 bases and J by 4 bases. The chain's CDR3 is CASSLASSGSYEQYF. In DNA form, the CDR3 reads TGCGCCAGCAGCTTGGCCTCGAGCGGGAGTTACGAGCAGTACTTC.

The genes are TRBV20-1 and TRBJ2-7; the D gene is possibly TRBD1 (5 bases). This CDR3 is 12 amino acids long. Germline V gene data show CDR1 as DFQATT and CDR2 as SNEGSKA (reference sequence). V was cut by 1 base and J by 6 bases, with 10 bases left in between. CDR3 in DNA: TGCAGTGCTAGAGGGCTCACAGGCGAGCAGTACTTC. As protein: CSARGLTGEQYF.

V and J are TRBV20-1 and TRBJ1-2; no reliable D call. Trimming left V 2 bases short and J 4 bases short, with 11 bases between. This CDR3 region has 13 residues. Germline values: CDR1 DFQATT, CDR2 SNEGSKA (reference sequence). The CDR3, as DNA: TGCAGTGCTAGAACCGCGGACGGCTATGGCTACACCTTC. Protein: CSARTADGYGYTF.